The present entry profiles one TCR beta chain with its context. Which antigen it targets is not known. No base quality values were provided; no much bigger clone lies one nucleotide off. CDR3 length: 13 amino acids, cysteine to phenylalanine. Only the CDR3 DNA stays, 39 bases, in frame from base 1. V is shortened by 3 bases, J by 4 bases, and the region joining them spans 9 bases. Taken from the germline V gene (reference sequence), the CDR1 and CDR2 loops are LNHDA and SQIVND. The CDR3 regions of human TCRbeta chains were subjected to immunosequencing. In the original analysis: Repertoire TCRs were checked for matches against a reference library of SARS-CoV-2-specific TCRs that had been generated using the MIRA antigen-specificity platform. Breadth meant the fraction of unique TCRs that were SARS-CoV-2-associated, whereas depth meant the fraction of total T cells that were SARS-CoV-2-associated. Each spike-specific TCR was assigned to its reactive spike region and to a CD4 or CD8 class using the MIRA data. Log10-transformed breadth and depth values were compared by one-way ANOVA with Sidak's multiple comparisons tests. Drawn from immuneACCESS, this table holds only the in-frame rearrangements with V and J called that TCRdb kept. Clones are partly lost; checked studies trace under half to an unresolved V gene and leave the rest unexplained. V and J calls and clone size are copied from that table; D and trimming were computed from the DNA. The sample data list 100,000 to 150,000 clones, and about 90% of these were observed just once. Of the sample, roughly 8% is held by the ten largest clones.

This entry is derived from a study of T cell responses to AZD1222 COVID-19 vaccine (dated by TCRdb to the early 2020s). Notes on the research overall: Because spike-specific TCR depth and breadth did not differ between the two schedules, AZD1222 recipients who got a second dose at roughly 4 weeks were pooled with those who got a second dose at roughly 12 weeks. A total of approximately 230 trial participants underwent TCR sequencing, of whom some 210 received two doses of AZD1222 and 26 received two doses of the MenACWY control vaccine. Trial participants were enrolled by age into 18-55, 56-69 and 70-plus year subgroups, with around 150, 28 and 57 TCR-sequenced participants respectively.

The study at large found these results: Participants were mostly white British, with more females than males. The authors suggested clonal diversity may have been underestimated. CD4 TCRs associated with the vaccine covered the entire spike protein, and the dominant responses were in regions 160-218 and 743-854. Conclusions about previously exposed vaccinees were limited because only a handful of AZD1222 recipients were SARS-CoV-2 seropositive at baseline. Because no day 14 peak-response samples were available, repertoires were characterized only after the peak T cell response. After two AZD1222 doses, both the breadth and the depth of spike-specific TCRs were significantly higher than at day 0 and than in MenACWY recipients. Epitopes outside the regions mutated in the B.1.351 and B.1.1.7 variants were reportedly recognized by nearly half of the unique spike-specific TCRs. The 56-69-year group was small, and its depth increase did not reach significance, likely because of low power.

The intended sense of this specimen's time point label: baseline before first vaccination. The vaccinee samples were drawn from two UK trials, COV001 and COV002, one of which was a single-blind randomized controlled phase 2/3 trial testing AZD1222 (ChAdOx1 nCoV-19) in healthy adults. For TCRbeta chain sequencing, PBMC samples were collected from trial participants at day 0 and at day 28 after the second dose. This sample comprised peripheral blood, obtained on day 0 of AZD1222 vaccination. This receptor was taken from an adult in good health. The chain employs TRBV19 and TRBJ1-1, with TRBD1 perhaps the D gene, on 5 matching bases. Read as DNA, the sequence is TGTGCCAGTAGTATCAGGGTTGGCACTGAAGCTTTCTTT. It translates to CASSIRVGTEAFF.